A selection of T cell receptor beta chains follows, all from one sample in a study of cytomegalovirus exposure and HLA in healthy donors. This table comes from immunoSEQ multiplex PCR, and its TCRdb copy is limited to in-frame clones, with some not included. The sample holds approximately 69,000 clones, 75% to 80% seen once. Sequenced input: PBMCs. The source of these receptors is a man aged 18 to 29 in good health and CMV-seronegative. The CDR3 runs from the conserved cysteine through the conserved F or W. D genes are given only for firm matches. Size values are once, few and many counts, or a class for expanded clones, and some rows have none.

NA,TRBJ2-3,TRBV19,TRBD2,TGTGCCAGTAGTATAACTAGCGGCACAGATACGCAGTATTTT,CASSITSGTDTQYF
NA,TRBJ2-5,TRBV5-1,TRBD2,TGCGCCAGCAGCTTGCAAAGGACTAGCGTGGAGACCCAGTACTTC,CASSLQRTSVETQYF
NA,TRBJ1-2,TRBV7-2,NA,TGTGCCAGCAGCCTCCAGGGGAACTATGGCTACACCTTC,CASSLQGNYGYTF
NA,TRBJ2-5,TRBV4-2,NA,TGTGCCAGCAGCCAAGATTTAGGGGGGGGCGGGGAGACCCAGTACTTC,CASSQDLGGGGETQYF
NA,TRBJ2-1,TRBV6-1,TRBD1,TGTGCCAGCAGTGGCCGGGACAGGTTATACAATGAGCAGTTCTTC,CASSGRDRLYNEQFF
NA,TRBJ2-2,TRBV5-6,TRBD2,TGTGCCAGCAGCGTCCGTGGAGTAGCGGGGGCCGGGGAGCTGTTTTTT,CASSVRGVAGAGELFF
NA,TRBJ1-5,TRBV28,NA,TGTGCCAGCAGGGCAATCAATCAGCCCCAGCATTTT,CASRAINQPQHF
NA,TRBJ2-1,TRBV7-6,TRBD2,TGTGCCAGCACCTTAGCGGGGGGACCCACCACTGAGCAGTTCTTC,CASTLAGGPTTEQFF
few,TRBJ2-1,TRBV7-2,NA,TGTGCCAGCAGCTTAGTCGCCAGGGGCGATGAGCAGTTCTTC,CASSLVARGDEQFF
NA,TRBJ2-5,TRBV21-1,NA,TGTGCCAGCAGCAAAGGCGGGGACCTCCAAGAGACCCAGTACTTC,CASSKGGDLQETQYF